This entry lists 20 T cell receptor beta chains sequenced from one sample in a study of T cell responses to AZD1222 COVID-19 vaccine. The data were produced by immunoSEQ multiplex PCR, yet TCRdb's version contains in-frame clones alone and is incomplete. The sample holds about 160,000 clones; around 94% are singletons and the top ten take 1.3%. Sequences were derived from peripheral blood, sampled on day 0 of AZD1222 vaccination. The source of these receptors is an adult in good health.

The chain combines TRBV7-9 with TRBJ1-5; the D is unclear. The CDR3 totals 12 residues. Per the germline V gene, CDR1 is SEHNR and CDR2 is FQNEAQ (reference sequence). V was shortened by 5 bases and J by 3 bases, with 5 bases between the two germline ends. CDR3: CASSPYNQPQHF. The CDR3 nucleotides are TGTGCCAGCAGCCCGTACAATCAGCCCCAGCATTTT.

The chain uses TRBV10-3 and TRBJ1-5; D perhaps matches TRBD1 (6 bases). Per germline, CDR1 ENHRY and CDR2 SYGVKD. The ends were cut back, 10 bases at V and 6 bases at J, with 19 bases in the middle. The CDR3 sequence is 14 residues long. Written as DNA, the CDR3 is TGTGCCACTACCCAGGGGCTCGCGGTTCAGCCCCAGCATTTT. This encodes CATTQGLAVQPQHF.

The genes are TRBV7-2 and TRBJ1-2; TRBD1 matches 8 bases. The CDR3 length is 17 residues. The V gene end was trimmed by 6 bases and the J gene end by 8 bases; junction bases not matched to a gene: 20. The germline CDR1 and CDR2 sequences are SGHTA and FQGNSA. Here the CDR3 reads CASSGTGASQTSLGYTF. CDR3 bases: TGTGCCAGCAGTGGGACAGGAGCGTCCCAAACATCCCTGGGCTACACCTTC.

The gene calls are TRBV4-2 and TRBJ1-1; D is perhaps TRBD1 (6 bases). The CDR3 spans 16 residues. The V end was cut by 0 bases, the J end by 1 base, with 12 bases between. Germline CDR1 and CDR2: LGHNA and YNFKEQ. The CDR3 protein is CASSQDWARGNTEAFF. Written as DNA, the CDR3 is TGTGCCAGCAGCCAAGATTGGGCCAGGGGGAACACTGAAGCTTTCTTT.

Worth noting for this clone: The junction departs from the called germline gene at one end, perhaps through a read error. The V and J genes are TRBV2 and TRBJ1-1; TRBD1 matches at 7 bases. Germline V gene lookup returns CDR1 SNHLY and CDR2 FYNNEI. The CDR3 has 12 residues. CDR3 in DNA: TGTGCCAGCAGGGAAGGGGGCCCGGTGGCTTTCTTT. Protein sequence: CASREGGPVAFF.

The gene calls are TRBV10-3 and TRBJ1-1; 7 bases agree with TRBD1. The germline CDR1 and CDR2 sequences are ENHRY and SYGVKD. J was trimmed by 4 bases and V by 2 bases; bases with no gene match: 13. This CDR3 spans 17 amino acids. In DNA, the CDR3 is TGTGCCATCAGTGAGAGGGGGCGAGTCAGGGATAGCACTGAAGCTTTCTTT. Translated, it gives CAISERGRVRDSTEAFF.

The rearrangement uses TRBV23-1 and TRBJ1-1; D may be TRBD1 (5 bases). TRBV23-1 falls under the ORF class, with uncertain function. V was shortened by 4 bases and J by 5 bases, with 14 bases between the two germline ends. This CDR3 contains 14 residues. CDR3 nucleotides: TGCGCCAGCAGTCCTTCAGGGAATAGAACTGAAGCTTTCTTT. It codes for CASSPSGNRTEAFF.

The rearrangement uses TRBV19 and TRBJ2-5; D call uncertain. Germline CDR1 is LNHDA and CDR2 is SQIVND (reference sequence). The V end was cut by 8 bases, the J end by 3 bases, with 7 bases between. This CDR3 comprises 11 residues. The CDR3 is CASVEEETQYF. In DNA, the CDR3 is TGTGCCAGTGTAGAAGAAGAGACCCAGTACTTC.

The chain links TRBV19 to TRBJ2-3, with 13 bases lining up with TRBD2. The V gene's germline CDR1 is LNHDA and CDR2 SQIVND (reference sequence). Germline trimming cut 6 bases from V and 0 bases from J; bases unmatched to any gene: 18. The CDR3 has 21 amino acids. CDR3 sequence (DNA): TGTGCCAGTAGATCGCGCGGGCAGGGACTAGCGGGAAGGAACAGCACAGATACGCAGTATTTT. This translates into CASRSRGQGLAGRNSTDTQYF.

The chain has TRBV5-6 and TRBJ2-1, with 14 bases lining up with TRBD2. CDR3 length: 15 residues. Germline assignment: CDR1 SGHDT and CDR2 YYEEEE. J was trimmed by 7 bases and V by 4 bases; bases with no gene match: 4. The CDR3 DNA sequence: TGTGCCAGCAGCCCGACTAGCGGGAGGGGGAATGAGCAGTTCTTC. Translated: CASSPTSGRGNEQFF.

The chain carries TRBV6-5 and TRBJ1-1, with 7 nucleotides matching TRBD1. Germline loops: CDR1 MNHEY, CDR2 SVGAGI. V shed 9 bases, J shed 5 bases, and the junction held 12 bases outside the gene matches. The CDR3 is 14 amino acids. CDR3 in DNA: TGTGCCAGTGCTCAGGCAGGGGGTTATACTGAAGCTTTCTTT. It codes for CASAQAGGYTEAFF.

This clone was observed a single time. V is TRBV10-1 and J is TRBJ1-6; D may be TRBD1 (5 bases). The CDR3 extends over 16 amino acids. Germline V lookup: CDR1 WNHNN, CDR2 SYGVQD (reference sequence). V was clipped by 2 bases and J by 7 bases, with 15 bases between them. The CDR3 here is CASSEPGTDGNSPLHF. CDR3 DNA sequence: TGCGCCAGCAGTGAGCCTGGGACGGATGGGAATTCACCCCTCCACTTT.

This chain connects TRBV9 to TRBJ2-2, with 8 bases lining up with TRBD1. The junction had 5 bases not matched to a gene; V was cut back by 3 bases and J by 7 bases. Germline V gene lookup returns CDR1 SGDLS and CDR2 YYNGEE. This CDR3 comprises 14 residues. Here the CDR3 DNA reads TGTGCCAGCAGCGCAGGGGGCGGAGGCGGGGAGCTGTTTTTT. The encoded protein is CASSAGGGGGELFF.

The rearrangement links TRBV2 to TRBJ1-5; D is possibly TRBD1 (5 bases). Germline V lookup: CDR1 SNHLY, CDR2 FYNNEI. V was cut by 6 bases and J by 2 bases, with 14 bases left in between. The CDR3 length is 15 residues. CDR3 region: CASRLGPGGNQPQHF. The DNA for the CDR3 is TGTGCCAGCAGATTGGGGCCGGGCGGCAATCAGCCCCAGCATTTT.

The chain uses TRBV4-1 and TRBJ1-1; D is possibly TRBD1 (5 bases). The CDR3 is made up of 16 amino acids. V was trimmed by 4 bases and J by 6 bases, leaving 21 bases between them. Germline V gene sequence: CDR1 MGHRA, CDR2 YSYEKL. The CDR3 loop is CASSPEQRGLGAEAFF. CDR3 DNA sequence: TGCGCCAGCAGCCCAGAGCAACGGGGGTTGGGGGCTGAAGCTTTCTTT.

The DNA for the CDR3 is TGTGCCAGTAGTTACAGGGTGGTGGTCTCTGGAAACACCATATATTTT. Residues: CASSYRVVVSGNTIYF. The chain is built from TRBV19 and TRBJ1-3, with D possibly being TRBD1 (6 bases). The CDR3 covers 16 residues. With 5 bases removed from V and 0 bases from J, the gap between germline ends came to 14 bases. Germline V gene data show CDR1 as LNHDA and CDR2 as SQIVND (reference sequence).

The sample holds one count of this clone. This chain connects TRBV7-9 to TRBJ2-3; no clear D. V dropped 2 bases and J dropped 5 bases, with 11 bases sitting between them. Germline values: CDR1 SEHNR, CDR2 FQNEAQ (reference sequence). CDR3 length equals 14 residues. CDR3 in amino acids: CASSLKSGVDTQYF. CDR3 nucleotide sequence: TGTGCCAGCAGCTTAAAATCCGGAGTAGATACGCAGTATTTT.

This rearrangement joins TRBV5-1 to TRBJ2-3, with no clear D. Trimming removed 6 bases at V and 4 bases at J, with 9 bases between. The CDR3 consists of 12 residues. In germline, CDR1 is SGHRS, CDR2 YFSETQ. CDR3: CASKGQSDTQYF. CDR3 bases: TGCGCCAGCAAAGGGCAGTCAGATACGCAGTATTTT.

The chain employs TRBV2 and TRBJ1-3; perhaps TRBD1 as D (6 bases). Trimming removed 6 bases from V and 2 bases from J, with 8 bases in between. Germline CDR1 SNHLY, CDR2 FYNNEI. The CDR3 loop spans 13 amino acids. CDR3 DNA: TGTGCCAGCAGACAGGGTACTGGAAACACCATATATTTT. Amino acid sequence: CASRQGTGNTIYF.

The CDR3 DNA is TGTGCCAGCAGCCCAGAGAATAGCGGGAGGCCCAACACCGGGGAGCTGTTTTTT. Amino acid sequence: CASSPENSGRPNTGELFF. The chain combines TRBV7-9 with TRBJ2-2; 10 nucleotides align to TRBD2. J lost 2 bases, V lost 5 bases, and 11 bases had no gene match. Germline V lookup: CDR1 SEHNR, CDR2 FQNEAQ (reference sequence). The CDR3 is 18 residues long.